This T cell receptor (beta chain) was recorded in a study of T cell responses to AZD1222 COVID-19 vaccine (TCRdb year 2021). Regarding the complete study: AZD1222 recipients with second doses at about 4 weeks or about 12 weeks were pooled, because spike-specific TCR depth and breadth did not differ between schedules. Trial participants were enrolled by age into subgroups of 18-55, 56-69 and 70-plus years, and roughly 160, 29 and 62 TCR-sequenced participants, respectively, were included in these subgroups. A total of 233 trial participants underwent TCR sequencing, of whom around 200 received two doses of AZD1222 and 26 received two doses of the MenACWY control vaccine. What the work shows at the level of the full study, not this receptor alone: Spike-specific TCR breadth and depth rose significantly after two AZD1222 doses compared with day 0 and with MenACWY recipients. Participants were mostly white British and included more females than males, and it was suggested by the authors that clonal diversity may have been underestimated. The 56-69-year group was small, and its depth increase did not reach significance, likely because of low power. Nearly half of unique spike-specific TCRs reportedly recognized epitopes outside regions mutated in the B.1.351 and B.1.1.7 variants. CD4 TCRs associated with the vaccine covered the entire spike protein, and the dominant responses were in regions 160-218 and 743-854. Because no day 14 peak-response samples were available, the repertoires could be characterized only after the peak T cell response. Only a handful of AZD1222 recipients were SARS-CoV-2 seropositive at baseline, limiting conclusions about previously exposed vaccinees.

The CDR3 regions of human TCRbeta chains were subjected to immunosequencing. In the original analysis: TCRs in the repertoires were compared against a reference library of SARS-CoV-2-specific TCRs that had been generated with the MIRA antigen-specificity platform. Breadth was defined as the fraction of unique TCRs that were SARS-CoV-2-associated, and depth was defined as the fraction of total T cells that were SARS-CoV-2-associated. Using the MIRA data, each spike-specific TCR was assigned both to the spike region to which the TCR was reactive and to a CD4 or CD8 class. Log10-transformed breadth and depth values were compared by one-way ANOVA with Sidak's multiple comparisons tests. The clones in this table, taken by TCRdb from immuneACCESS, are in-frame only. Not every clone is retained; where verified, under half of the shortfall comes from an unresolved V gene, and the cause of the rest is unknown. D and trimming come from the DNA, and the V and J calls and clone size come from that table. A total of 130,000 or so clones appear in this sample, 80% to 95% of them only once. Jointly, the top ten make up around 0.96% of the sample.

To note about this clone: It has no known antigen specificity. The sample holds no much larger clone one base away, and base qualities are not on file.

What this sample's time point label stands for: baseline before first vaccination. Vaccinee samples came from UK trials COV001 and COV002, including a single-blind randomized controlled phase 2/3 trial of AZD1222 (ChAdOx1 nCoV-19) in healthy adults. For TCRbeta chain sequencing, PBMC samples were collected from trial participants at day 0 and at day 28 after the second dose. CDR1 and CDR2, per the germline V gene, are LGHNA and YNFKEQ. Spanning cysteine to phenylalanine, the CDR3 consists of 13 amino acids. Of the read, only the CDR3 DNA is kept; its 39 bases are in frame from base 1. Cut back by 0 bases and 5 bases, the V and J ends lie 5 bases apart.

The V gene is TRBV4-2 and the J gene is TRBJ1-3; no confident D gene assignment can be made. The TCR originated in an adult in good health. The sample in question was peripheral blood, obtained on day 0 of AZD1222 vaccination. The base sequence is TGTGCCAGCAGCCAAGATCTAAGAAACACCATATATTTT. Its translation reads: CASSQDLRNTIYF.